A selection of T cell receptor beta chains follows, all from one sample in a study of cytomegalovirus exposure and HLA in healthy donors. This table comes from immunoSEQ multiplex PCR, and its TCRdb copy is limited to in-frame clones, with some not included. The profile shows more than 150,000 clones, roughly 87% of them singletons. The sample comprised PBMCs. The receptors come from a girl younger than two in good health and CMV-seronegative. The CDR3 runs from the conserved cysteine through the conserved F or W. Fields, in order: CDR3 DNA, CDR3 protein, V gene, J gene, clone size, D gene. A D gene is named only where the DNA matches it firmly. Part of the rows lack a size; the others show once, few, many or a class for expanded clones.

TGTGCCTGGAGTGTACTTTCTAGCGTCGATACGCAGTATTTT	CAWSVLSSVDTQYF	TRBV30	TRBJ2-3	-	-
TGTGCCAGCAGCTTAGTCCAACCCGGGCCCCGGGAGGATACGCAGTATTTT	CASSLVQPGPREDTQYF	TRBV7-9	TRBJ2-3	-	-
TGTGCCAGTAGGGAGCGGGGGGTGGATGAGCAGTTCTTC	CASRERGVDEQFF	TRBV19	TRBJ2-1	-	TRBD2
TGTGCCAGCAGAACTGACGGTGGCGAACGTTGGCAGGGATTTGAAAAACTGTTTTTT	CASRTDGGERWQGFEKLFF	TRBV27	TRBJ1-4	-	-
TGTGCCAGCAGCGTAGGACGGGCTAACTATGGCTACACCTTC	CASSVGRANYGYTF	TRBV9	TRBJ1-2	once	-
TGTGCCATCAGAGACAGGGGGAGCCCGAACACTGAAGCTTTCTTT	CAIRDRGSPNTEAFF	TRBV10-3	TRBJ1-1	-	TRBD1
TGCGCCAGCAGCCAAGATTCGGGCGGGATCACCTACGAGCAGTACTTC	CASSQDSGGITYEQYF	TRBV4-3	TRBJ2-7	-	-
TGTGCCAGCAGCACCCGAGACAGGGGCGCCGGAAACACCATATATTTT	CASSTRDRGAGNTIYF	TRBV7-8	TRBJ1-3	-	TRBD1
TGTGCCTGGAGTGTACCAGGGTCACCCCTCCACTTT	CAWSVPGSPLHF	TRBV30	TRBJ1-6	few	-
TGCGCCAGCAGCCCGGGACAGCTCTGGGTAGGCTACACCTTC	CASSPGQLWVGYTF	TRBV5-1	TRBJ1-2	-	TRBD1
TGTGCCAGCAGCTTAGGGACTAGCAAGGGGTACGAGCAGTACTTC	CASSLGTSKGYEQYF	TRBV11-2	TRBJ2-7	-	TRBD2
TGTGCCAGCAGCGTAGGGGGCCATCCGGGACAGTACAATGAGCAGTTCTTC	CASSVGGHPGQYNEQFF	TRBV9	TRBJ2-1	-	TRBD1
TGTGCCAGCAGTTTCAAACAGGGGGCGAACACTGAAGCTTTCTTT	CASSFKQGANTEAFF	TRBV27	TRBJ1-1	-	TRBD1
TGTGCCAGAAGCTTGGCGGGCAGGGGAGTAATCTATGGCTACACCTTC	CARSLAGRGVIYGYTF	TRBV5-3	TRBJ1-2	-	-
TGTGCCAGCAGCTTAGCGGGGGGCAACAATGAGCAGTTCTTC	CASSLAGGNNEQFF	TRBV11-2	TRBJ2-1	-	-
TGTGCCAGCAGTCAGGGAGAGCAGTACTTC	CASSQGEQYF	TRBV2	TRBJ2-7	-	-
TGCGCCAGCAGCCACTTACTAAGCGGGGAAAACACTGAAGCTTTCTTT	CASSHLLSGENTEAFF	TRBV4-3	TRBJ1-1	few	-